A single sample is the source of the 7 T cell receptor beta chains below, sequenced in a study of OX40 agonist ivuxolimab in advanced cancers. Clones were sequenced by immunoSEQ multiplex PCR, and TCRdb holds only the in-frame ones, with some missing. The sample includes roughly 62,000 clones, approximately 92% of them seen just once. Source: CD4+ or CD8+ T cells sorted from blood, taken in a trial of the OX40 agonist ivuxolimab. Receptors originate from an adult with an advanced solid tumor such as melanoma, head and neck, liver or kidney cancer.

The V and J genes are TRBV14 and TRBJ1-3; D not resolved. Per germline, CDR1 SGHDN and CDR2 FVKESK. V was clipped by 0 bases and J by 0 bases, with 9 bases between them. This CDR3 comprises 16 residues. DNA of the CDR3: TGTGCCAGCAGCCAAGAATTGGTAGGCTCTGGAAACACCATATATTTT. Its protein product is CASSQELVGSGNTIYF.

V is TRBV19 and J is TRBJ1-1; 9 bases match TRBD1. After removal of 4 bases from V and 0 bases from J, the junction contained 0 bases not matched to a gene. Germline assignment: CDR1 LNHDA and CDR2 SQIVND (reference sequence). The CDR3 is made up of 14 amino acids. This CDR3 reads CASSRDRVNTEAFF. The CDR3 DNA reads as TGTGCCAGTAGTAGGGACAGGGTGAACACTGAAGCTTTCTTT.

Here the CDR3 DNA reads TGTGCCAGCAGCACAGTAGGGGGCGAGCAGTACTTC. Its translation: CASSTVGGEQYF. V and J are TRBV7-8 and TRBJ2-7, with a possible D match to TRBD1 (6 bases). The germline V gene encodes CDR1 SGHVS and CDR2 FQNEAQ. This CDR3 is built from 12 residues. The V gene lost 5 bases and the J gene lost 6 bases, with 11 bases spanning the gap.

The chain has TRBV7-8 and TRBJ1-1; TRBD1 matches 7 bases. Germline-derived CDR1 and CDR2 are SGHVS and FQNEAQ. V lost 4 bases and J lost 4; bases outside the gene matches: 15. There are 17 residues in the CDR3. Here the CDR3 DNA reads TGTGCCAGCAGCTCTTCGTTGACAGGGAATTCAGTCACTGAAGCTTTCTTT. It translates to CASSSSLTGNSVTEAFF.

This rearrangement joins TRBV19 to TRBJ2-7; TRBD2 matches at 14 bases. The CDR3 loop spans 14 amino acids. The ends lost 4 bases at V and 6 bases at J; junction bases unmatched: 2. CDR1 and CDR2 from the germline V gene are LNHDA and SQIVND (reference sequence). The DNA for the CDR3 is TGTGCCAGTAGTAGGGGACTAGCGGGAGCCGAGCAGTACTTC. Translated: CASSRGLAGAEQYF. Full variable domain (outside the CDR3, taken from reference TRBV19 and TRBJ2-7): DGGITQSPKYLFRKEGQNVTLSCEQNLNHDAMYWYRQDPGQGLRLIYYSQIVNDFQKGDIAEGYSVSREKKESFPLTVTSAQKNPTAFYLCASSRGLAGAEQYFGPGTRLTVT.

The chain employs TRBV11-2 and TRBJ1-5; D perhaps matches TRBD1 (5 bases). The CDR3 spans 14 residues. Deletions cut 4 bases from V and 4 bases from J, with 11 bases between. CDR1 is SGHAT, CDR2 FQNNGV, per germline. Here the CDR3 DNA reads TGTGCCAGCAGCTCAGGGCTGCGGAATCAGCCCCAGCATTTT. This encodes CASSSGLRNQPQHF.

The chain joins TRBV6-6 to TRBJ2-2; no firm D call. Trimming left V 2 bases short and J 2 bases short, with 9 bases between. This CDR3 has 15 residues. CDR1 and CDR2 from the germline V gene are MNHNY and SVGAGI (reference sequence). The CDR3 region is CASSYLQSNTGELFF. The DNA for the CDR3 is TGTGCCAGCAGTTACCTACAGAGCAACACCGGGGAGCTGTTTTTT.